The 25 T cell receptor beta chains below come from one sample, sequenced in a study of post-analysis software for immune sequencing data (dated by TCRdb to the mid-2010s). These receptors are not linked to any known antigen. Preparation of the library involved PCR. This sample was sequenced with an Illumina HiSeq 2500. To reduce PCR and sequencing biases, unique molecular identifiers were incorporated into the TCR beta cDNA libraries. TCRdb reanalyzed the raw reads on its own, using fastp at Q25 for trimming and MiXCR for clone calling, and kept in-frame beta chains. Every entry covers one CDR3 protein and lists the most common genes and DNA from its rows. The table for this sample lists roughly 700,000 distinct CDR3 sequences; around 27% of them were counted only once. The ten largest clones add up to 0.5% to 0.6% of the sample. The research as a whole found: Patients showed significantly higher frequencies than controls for about 5 TRBV segments, among them TRBV5-6, TRBV5-1 and TRBV20-1.

Sequencing was carried out using blood. The receptors stem from a girl aged 5-17 years with multiple sclerosis.

This clonotype was found once. The V call is TRBV20-1, the J call TRBJ1-5; a possible D gene is TRBD1 (5 bases). From germline, CDR1 is DFQATT and CDR2 SNEGSKA (reference sequence). There are 17 residues in the CDR3. Trimming left V 5 bases short and J 1 base short, with 21 bases between. Here the CDR3 reads CSAGGVGVQISNQPQHF. The CDR3 nucleotides are TGCAGTGCTGGAGGGGTAGGAGTACAGATCAGCAATCAGCCCCAGCATTTT.

V usage is TRBV13 and J usage is TRBJ2-7, with D perhaps matching TRBD1 (5 bases). Germline CDR1 PRHDT, CDR2 FYEKMQ (reference sequence). The CDR3 length is 15 residues. V was shortened by 6 bases and J by 5 bases, with 20 bases between the two germline ends. In DNA, the CDR3 is TGTGCCAGCAGACGAATACAGGCCCTCGGAAACGAGCAGTACTTC. Amino acid sequence: CASRRIQALGNEQYF.

The CDR3 nucleotides read TGTGCCAGCAGCACAGCTAGGGCAGCCCGAGGGGGCTACACCTTC. Translating it yields CASSTARAARGGYTF. The chain carries TRBV7-9 and TRBJ1-2; D not certain. Germline lookup yields CDR1 SEHNR and CDR2 FQNEAQ (reference sequence). Deletions cut 5 bases from V and 8 bases from J, with 21 bases between. This CDR3 has 15 amino acids.

A few counts support this clonotype. The chain carries TRBV20-1 and TRBJ1-6, with D possibly matching TRBD1 (5 bases). V dropped 6 bases and J dropped 8 bases, with 17 bases sitting between them. Germline assignment: CDR1 DFQATT and CDR2 SNEGSKA (reference sequence). This CDR3 has 14 residues. This CDR3 reads CSAPQGGVDSPLHF. The CDR3 region has the DNA TGCAGTGCCCCCCAGGGAGGGGTCGATTCACCCCTCCACTTT.

This clonotype was detected a few times. The chain uses TRBV20-1 and TRBJ2-3; TRBD2 agrees at 8 bases. CDR3 length equals 16 residues. V trimming: 5 bases; J trimming: 3 bases; junction bases outside the gene matches: 13. In germline, CDR1 is DFQATT, CDR2 SNEGSKA (reference sequence). This CDR3 is CSAGVAGSGGTDTQYF. In DNA form, the CDR3 reads TGCAGTGCTGGAGTAGCGGGGTCCGGCGGTACAGATACGCAGTATTTT.

This clonotype was counted a few times. V usage is TRBV18 and J usage is TRBJ2-1; 12 nucleotides line up with TRBD1. Germline V gene sequence: CDR1 KGHSH, CDR2 LQKENI. With V trimmed by 6 bases and J by 8 bases, 8 bases remained unmatched. The CDR3 spans 15 residues. The CDR3 region has the DNA TGTGCCAGCTCCCTCGGGGGACAGGGGGCCTATGAGCAGTTCTTC. It codes for CASSLGGQGAYEQFF.

The chain recombines TRBV27 with TRBJ2-2; tentatively, D is TRBD2 (6 bases). The CDR3 covers 15 residues. In germline, CDR1 is MNHEY, CDR2 SMNVEV (reference sequence). Trimming took off 2 bases at V and 5 bases at J, with 12 bases between the two ends. The CDR3 loop is CASSLSVSGTGELFF. CDR3 coding DNA: TGTGCCAGCAGTTTAAGCGTCAGCGGGACCGGGGAGCTGTTTTTT.

This clonotype has more than one count but fewer than ten. This chain joins TRBV27 and TRBJ2-7, with D uncertain. The length of the CDR3 is 14 residues. Per the germline V gene, CDR1 is MNHEY and CDR2 is SMNVEV (reference sequence). V shed 3 bases and J shed 3 bases, with 12 bases lying between them. CDR3 protein: CASSFGRADYEQYF. CDR3 sequence (DNA): TGTGCCAGCAGTTTTGGTCGGGCAGACTACGAGCAGTACTTC.

This clonotype appeared a few times. The V call is TRBV4-1, the J call TRBJ2-1; the match to TRBD1 covers 8 bases. With V trimmed by 0 bases and J by 0 bases, 4 bases remained unmatched. The CDR3 length is 17 residues. Germline CDR1 MGHRA, CDR2 YSYEKL. The DNA for the CDR3 is TGCGCCAGCAGCCAAGATAGGGGGACAGGCTCCTACAATGAGCAGTTCTTC. The encoded protein is CASSQDRGTGSYNEQFF.

In the case of this clonotype: The junction and the germline gene differ at one end; a read error may be behind it. In DNA form, the CDR3 reads TGTGCCTGCAGCTTAGGTTTGGATTCCTACGAGCAGTACTTC. Amino acid sequence: CACSLGLDSYEQYF. This chain joins TRBV7-2 and TRBJ2-7; D unclear. Germline V gene sequence: CDR1 SGHTA, CDR2 FQGNSA. The CDR3 extends over 14 amino acids.

This clonotype was picked up a small number of times. The chain combines TRBV6-5 with TRBJ2-3; 12 positions match TRBD1. Germline CDR1 MNHEY, CDR2 SVGAGI. The V and J ends lost 11 bases and 7 bases, in that order; junction bases with no gene match: 16. This CDR3 is built from 16 residues. DNA for the CDR3: TGTGCCGACAGTTACTCTGCGGGACAGGGGGCTAATACGCAGTATTTT. This encodes CADSYSAGQGANTQYF.

The J gene is TRBJ2-5, the V gene TRBV6-6; possibly TRBD2 for D (6 bases). Germline CDR1 reads MNHNY; CDR2 reads SVGAGI (reference sequence). The ends were cut back, 0 bases at V and 4 bases at J, with 12 bases in the middle. The CDR3 runs 15 residues. For the CDR3, the DNA is TGTGCCAGCAGTTACTCGAATCTGGGGGGAGAGACCCAGTACTTC. Its protein is CASSYSNLGGETQYF.

The rearrangement uses TRBV5-5 and TRBJ1-2; 8 bases map to TRBD1. V dropped 3 bases and J dropped 0; count of bases not matched to a gene: 4. The CDR3 covers 15 residues. Per the germline V gene, CDR1 is SGHKS and CDR2 is YYEKEE (reference sequence). CDR3 bases: TGTGCCAGCAGCTGGGGACAGGAAACTAACTATGGCTACACCTTC. Its translation is CASSWGQETNYGYTF.

The sample holds a few counts of this clonotype. The V call is TRBV15, the J call TRBJ2-6; 7 bases map to TRBD1. The CDR3 covers 16 residues. J lost 3 bases, V lost 1 base, and 3 bases had no gene match. The germline gives CDR1 LNHNV, CDR2 YYDKDF (reference sequence). The CDR3 DNA follows: TGTGCCACCAGCAGAGGACAGGGCGGTGGGGCCAACGTCCTGACTTTC. Its protein is CATSRGQGGGANVLTF.

V gene TRBV20-1 combines with J gene TRBJ2-1, with TRBD2 identical over 11 bases. The V gene end was trimmed by 4 bases and the J gene end by 9 bases; junction bases not matched to a gene: 8. This CDR3 is built from 14 residues. Looked up from germline, CDR1 is DFQATT and CDR2 is SNEGSKA (reference sequence). The CDR3 loop is CSANIAGGHSEQFF. The CDR3 nucleotides read TGCAGTGCTAACATAGCGGGAGGGCATAGTGAGCAGTTCTTC.

The CDR3 DNA follows: TGTGCCAGCAGTCTCATGGGACAATCAGAGACCCAGTACTTC. This translates into CASSLMGQSETQYF. The chain links TRBV6-1 to TRBJ2-5, with D tentatively TRBD1 (6 bases). Deletions cut 5 bases from V and 4 bases from J, with 14 bases between. CDR1 is MNHNS and CDR2 is SASEGT in the germline V gene. This CDR3 is 14 amino acids long.

The CDR3 region has the DNA TGTGCCAGCAGCATGCACTACAATGAGCAGTTCTTC. This translates into CASSMHYNEQFF. The rearrangement links TRBV7-9 to TRBJ2-1; D ambiguous. Trimming removed 5 bases from V and 3 bases from J, with 5 bases in between. Germline V gives CDR1 SEHNR, CDR2 FQNEAQ (reference sequence). There are 12 residues in the CDR3. Supplemented by reference TRBV7-9 and TRBJ2-1, the full variable domain reads DTGVSQNPRHKITKRGQNVTFRCDPISEHNRLYWYRQTLGQGPEFLTYFQNEAQLEKSRLLSDRFSAERPKGSFSTLEIQRTEQGDSAMYLCASSMHYNEQFFGPGTRLTVL.

This chain joins TRBV20-1 and TRBJ2-5; D is perhaps TRBD1 or TRBD2 (5 bases each). CDR3 length: 14 amino acids. V was trimmed by 0 bases and J by 11 bases, leaving 19 bases between them. Germline assignment: CDR1 DFQATT and CDR2 SNEGSKA (reference sequence). CDR3 loop: CSARDWQGLGEQYF. The CDR3 region has the DNA TGCAGTGCTAGAGATTGGCAGGGCCTGGGAGAGCAGTACTTC.

The rearrangement joins TRBV14 to TRBJ2-5, with D perhaps assigned TRBD1 or TRBD2 (5 bases each). The DNA end is a closer match to TRBJ2-7, so the J assignment may be wrong. Germline-derived CDR1 and CDR2 are SGHDN and FVKESK. This CDR3 spans 17 amino acids. The CDR3, as DNA: TGTGCCAGCAGCCAGTCCCCCGGGACGCCGGGCATCCACGAGCAGTACTTC. Its protein product is CASSQSPGTPGIHEQYF.

This clonotype came up many times. The V call is TRBV29-1, the J call TRBJ2-4; TRBD2 is a possible D gene (6 bases). CDR3 size: 14 residues. V lost 4 bases to trimming and J lost 0 bases, with 10 bases between them. In germline, CDR1 is SQVTM, CDR2 ANQGSEA. The CDR3 sequence: CSVVPGGAKNIQYF. For the CDR3, the DNA is TGCAGCGTTGTTCCCGGGGGAGCCAAAAACATTCAGTACTTC. Full variable domain (outside the CDR3, taken from reference TRBV29-1 and TRBJ2-4): SAVISQKPSRDICQRGTSLTIQCQVDSQVTMMFWYRQQPGQSLTLIATANQGSEATYESGFVIDKFPISRPNLTFSTLTVSNMSPEDSSIYLCSVVPGGAKNIQYFGAGTRLSVL.

The V call is TRBV12-3 or TRBV12-4, the J call TRBJ2-5; 9 bases fit TRBD1. This CDR3 spans 11 amino acids. J lost 13 bases, V lost 8 bases, and 8 bases had no gene match. CDR3: CASSGQGKAYF. In nucleotides, the CDR3 is TGTGCCAGCTCAGGACAGGGGAAGGCGTACTTC.

In its sample, this clonotype was seen once. V gene TRBV7-9 combines with J gene TRBJ2-5; D is perhaps TRBD2 (5 bases). CDR3 length: 15 residues. V lost 4 bases, J lost 0 bases, and 12 bases lay in between. The V gene's germline CDR1 is SEHNR and CDR2 FQNEAQ (reference sequence). CDR3 DNA: TGTGCCAGCAGCTCCGACGGGGAGTACCAAGAGACCCAGTACTTC. Translation gives CASSSDGEYQETQYF.

The sample holds a few counts of this clonotype. This may be a read error, as it is one base from a much larger clone. The genes are TRBV10-3 and TRBJ2-5; perhaps TRBD1 as D (8 bases). CDR1 is ENHRY and CDR2 is SYGVKD in the germline V gene. V lost 6 bases, J lost 4 bases, and 12 bases lay in between. The CDR3 has 13 amino acids. CDR3 residues: CAIRTGEGETQYF. The CDR3 DNA reads as TGTGCCATCAGGACAGGGGAGGGAGAGACCCAGTACTTC.

J is TRBJ2-1 and V is TRBV6-6; TRBD1 aligns across 12 bases. With 8 bases clipped from V and 12 bases from J, the junction kept 14 bases outside the gene matches. CDR1 is MNHNY, CDR2 SVGAGI, per germline (reference sequence). The CDR3 consists of 15 residues. CDR3 bases: TGTGCCAGCCATACGAGGGACAGGGGGCCCCCTGGGCAGTTCTTC. It codes for CASHTRDRGPPGQFF.

The gene calls are TRBV18 and TRBJ2-7; TRBD2 agrees at 11 bases. This CDR3 is 17 amino acids long. The germline V gene encodes CDR1 KGHSH and CDR2 LQKENI. Unmatched junction bases numbered 9, after V lost 3 bases and J lost 2 bases. The CDR3: CASSPLPGTSGPYEQYF. CDR3 sequence (DNA): TGTGCCAGCTCACCTTTACCCGGGACTAGCGGACCCTACGAGCAGTACTTC.